The T cell receptor (beta chain) described here comes from a study of T-cell memory formation after mild COVID-19. UMIs and sample barcodes were carried by the TCR alpha and TCR beta cDNA libraries that 5'RACE produced using constant-segment primers. TCRdb fed the 5' RACE reads into MiXCR, producing one record per CDR3 protein. Counted here are around 510,000 distinct CDR3 sequences, roughly 22% occurring once; the ten biggest clones make up 7% to 9%. CDR3 length: 10 amino acids. V dropped 0 bases and J dropped 16 bases, with 6 bases sitting between them. The chain recombines TRBV12-3 or TRBV12-4 with TRBJ2-2; no definite D call. The sequence derives from an adult woman who had mild COVID-19 (a few samples of this study predate the infection). Cell type and time point are not known. Sequencing was done on a sample of PBMCs or a T cell subset sorted from them (not recorded which). The DNA of the CDR3 is TGTGCCAGCAGTTTAGCGTCGAAGTTTTTT. This gives the protein CASSLASKFF.